This TCR beta chain is from a study of T cell responses to AZD1222 COVID-19 vaccine (dated by TCRdb to about 2021). Background on the whole study: Because spike-specific TCR depth and breadth did not differ between the two schedules, AZD1222 recipients who got a second dose at roughly 4 weeks were pooled with those who got a second dose at roughly 12 weeks. Trial participants were enrolled by age into subgroups of 18-55, 56-69 and 70-plus years, and 148, 28 and 57 TCR-sequenced participants, respectively, were included in these subgroups. A total of under 250 trial participants underwent TCR sequencing, of whom roughly 210 had received two doses of AZD1222 and around 26 had received two doses of the MenACWY control vaccine. Overall study results and their limits: Because no day 14 peak-response samples were available, the repertoires could be characterized only after the peak T cell response. CD4 TCRs associated with the vaccine covered the entire spike protein, and the dominant responses were in regions 160-218 and 743-854. Nearly half of unique spike-specific TCRs reportedly recognized epitopes outside regions mutated in the B.1.351 and B.1.1.7 variants. Most participants were white British and females outnumbered males, and the authors suggested that clonal diversity may have been underestimated. In the small 56-69-year group, the increase in depth fell short of significance, most likely because of low power. Conclusions about previously exposed vaccinees are limited, since just six AZD1222 recipients were seropositive for SARS-CoV-2 at baseline. A significant rise in spike-specific TCR breadth and depth was observed after two AZD1222 doses relative to day 0 and relative to MenACWY recipients.

Concerning this clone itself: Its antigen is unknown. Base qualities are not at hand, and no much larger clone is one base apart.

Based on the germline V gene (reference sequence), the CDR1 and CDR2 sequences are LGHDT and YNNKEL. Spanning cysteine to phenylalanine, the CDR3 consists of 14 amino acids. Of the read, only the CDR3 DNA is kept; its 42 bases are in frame from base 1. Trimming removed 1 base from V and 6 bases from J, leaving 10 bases between the germline ends. Reading the label with the study, this specimen's time point is: baseline before first vaccination. Vaccinee samples were obtained from the UK trials COV001 and COV002, which included a single-blind randomized controlled phase 2/3 trial of AZD1222 (ChAdOx1 nCoV-19) in healthy adults. For TCRbeta chain sequencing, PBMC samples from trial participants were taken at day 0 and at day 28 after the second dose. The CDR3 regions of human TCRbeta chains were analyzed by immunosequencing. Regarding the original processing steps: Repertoire TCRs were checked for matches against a reference library of SARS-CoV-2-specific TCRs that had been generated using the MIRA antigen-specificity platform. Breadth meant the fraction of unique TCRs that were SARS-CoV-2-associated, whereas depth meant the fraction of total T cells that were SARS-CoV-2-associated. Using the MIRA data, every spike-specific TCR was mapped to the spike region that the TCR reacted to and assigned to either a CD4 or a CD8 class. Log10-transformed breadth and depth values were compared by one-way ANOVA with Sidak's multiple comparisons tests. TCRdb's version of the immuneACCESS table is confined to in-frame rearrangements and falls short of the full clone set. An unresolved V gene accounts for under half of the shortfall where checked; the remainder is of unknown origin. V and J calls and clone size are as listed in that table; D and trimming were resolved from the DNA. The sample yields around 130,000 clones; 70% to 90% were counted once. The ten top clones hold about 9.8% of the sample.

The receptor chain draws on TRBV3-1 (or the pseudogene TRBV3-2) and TRBJ1-5; the D gene lacks a confident call. The sample here was peripheral blood, taken on day 0 of AZD1222 vaccination. The clonotype originates from an adult in good health. This receptor carries the CDR3 CASSQAGSPQPQHF. The DNA sequence is given as TGTGCCAGCAGCCAAGCTGGCTCTCCTCAGCCCCAGCATTTT.